Presented here are 14 T cell receptor beta chains from one specimen sequenced in a study of T cell repertoires in cytomegalovirus infection. These receptors' targets are unknown. One entry per CDR3 protein, called by TCRdb with MiXCR from the reads. The sample consists of hundreds of thousands of distinct CDR3 sequences, about 27% of them appearing once. Here the sequenced sample was cultured PBMCs, taken from culture after CMV antigen stimulation. Receptors originate from a human donor in good health (CMV status not recorded). Some clones in this sample may be carry-over from other donors' samples.

The chain couples TRBV7-2 to TRBJ2-5; no firm D call. Trimming took 4 bases from V and 5 from J, leaving 17 bases between them. The CDR3 sequence is 15 residues long. In germline, CDR1 is SGHTA, CDR2 FQGNSA. In nucleotides, the CDR3 is TGTGCCAGCAGCTCCCCCGTGGAGACAAGGGAGACCCAGTACTTC. It is translated as CASSSPVETRETQYF.

The CDR3 DNA reads as TGTGCCAGCTTCTTCAGGACAGGGGATGGTTACGGCTATGGCTACACCTTC. Its protein is CASFFRTGDGYGYGYTF. This chain connects TRBV12-3 or TRBV12-4 to TRBJ1-2; 9 positions agree with TRBD1. This CDR3 has 17 residues. After removal of 8 bases from V and 4 bases from J, the junction contained 17 bases not matched to a gene.

The rearrangement links TRBV29-1 to TRBJ1-1; no definite D call. This CDR3 spans 12 amino acids. Trimming left V 7 bases short and J 6 bases short, with 15 bases between. Germline values: CDR1 SQVTM, CDR2 ANQGSEA. CDR3 residues: CSALFPEPEAFF. The CDR3 DNA reads TGCAGCGCCCTCTTCCCGGAGCCTGAAGCTTTCTTT.

The chain has TRBV9 and TRBJ2-7; tentative D call: TRBD1 (6 bases). This CDR3 has 14 residues. With 5 bases removed from V and 0 bases from J, the gap between germline ends came to 12 bases. Germline CDR1 is SGDLS and CDR2 is YYNGEE. The CDR3: CASSQGLSSYEQYF. The CDR3, as DNA: TGTGCCAGCAGTCAGGGGCTTAGCTCCTACGAGCAGTACTTC.

This chain joins TRBV6-1 and TRBJ2-2; no definite D call. V was clipped by 4 bases and J by 0 bases, with 12 bases between them. In germline, CDR1 is MNHNS, CDR2 SASEGT. The CDR3 is 16 residues long. CDR3 residues: CASSAPQTSNTGELFF. The CDR3 DNA follows: TGTGCCAGCAGTGCCCCCCAAACCTCGAACACCGGGGAGCTGTTTTTT.

This clonotype came up a few times. The chain recombines TRBV19 with TRBJ2-2; perhaps TRBD2 as D (7 bases). Per the germline V gene, CDR1 is LNHDA and CDR2 is SQIVND (reference sequence). V lost 6 bases, J lost 0 bases, and 11 bases lay in between. CDR3 size: 15 residues. The CDR3 loop is CASREGGANTGELFF. CDR3 bases: TGTGCCAGTAGGGAGGGGGGGGCGAACACCGGGGAGCTGTTTTTT. The full variable domain, its missing parts supplied by reference TRBV19 and TRBJ2-2, is DGGITQSPKYLFRKEGQNVTLSCEQNLNHDAMYWYRQDPGQGLRLIYYSQIVNDFQKGDIAEGYSVSREKKESFPLTVTSAQKNPTAFYLCASREGGANTGELFFGEGSRLTVL.

V gene TRBV5-5 combines with J gene TRBJ2-3, with D perhaps TRBD2 (5 bases). The CDR3 runs to 13 residues. V was cut by 3 bases and J by 4 bases, with 9 bases left in between. Germline V CDR1 and CDR2: SGHKS, YYEKEE (reference sequence). For the CDR3, the DNA is TGTGCCAGCAGCTCCAGACTACCAGATACGCAGTATTTT. It codes for CASSSRLPDTQYF.

The chain recombines TRBV12-3 or TRBV12-4 with TRBJ1-1; D ambiguous. The CDR3 is made up of 13 amino acids. Trimming shortened V by 8 bases and J by 0 bases, and 10 bases separated the two germline ends. CDR3 bases: TGTGCCAGCCAAAATATTGTGAACACTGAAGCTTTCTTT. It specifies CASQNIVNTEAFF.

This clonotype has at least ten counts. The V gene is TRBV6-1, the J gene TRBJ1-1, with D perhaps TRBD1 (6 bases). The CDR3 is 13 residues long. Germline lookup yields CDR1 MNHNS and CDR2 SASEGT. Trimming cost V 6 bases and J 4 bases, with 12 bases left between them. CDR3 sequence (DNA): TGTGCCAGCAGGGGGCGAGGGGGCACTGAAGCTTTCTTT. Its translation is CASRGRGGTEAFF.

The DNA for the CDR3 is TGTGCCAGCAGAAAGGACAGCCCGAGCACTGAAGCTTTCTTT. Its translation: CASRKDSPSTEAFF. The J gene is TRBJ1-1, the V gene TRBV6-5; tentatively, D is TRBD1 (6 bases). Trimming shortened V by 6 bases and J by 4 bases, and 15 bases separated the two germline ends. Germline loops: CDR1 MNHEY, CDR2 SVGAGI. CDR3 length: 14 amino acids.

The chain carries TRBV2 and TRBJ2-5, with 10 bases identical to TRBD2. The CDR3 has 13 amino acids. Germline-derived CDR1 and CDR2 are SNHLY and FYNNEI. V lost 10 bases, J lost 2 bases, and 4 bases stayed unmatched. The CDR3, as DNA: TGTGCCACTAGCGGGGGAGGACAAGAGACCCAGTACTTC. Translating gives CATSGGGQETQYF.

This clonotype was counted a few times. The chain carries TRBV19 and TRBJ2-5, with D perhaps matching TRBD2 (6 bases). This CDR3 is 13 amino acids long. Trimming took 3 bases from V and 4 from J, leaving 9 bases between them. CDR1 LNHDA and CDR2 SQIVND come from the germline V gene (reference sequence). The CDR3 DNA follows: TGTGCCAGTAGTATTACTAGCTCAGAGACCCAGTACTTC. This gives the protein CASSITSSETQYF.

This clonotype has just a few counts. A junction boundary mismatches the germline segment, possibly from a read error. This sequence joins TRBV19 and TRBJ2-2; 9 positions match TRBD1. CDR1 LNHDA and CDR2 SQIVND come from the germline V gene (reference sequence). The CDR3 is made up of 17 amino acids. In nucleotides, the CDR3 is TGTGCCAGTAGCCTATGGAGAGGGACAGGGAACGCCGGGGAGCTGTTTTTT. It is translated as CASSLWRGTGNAGELFF.

The chain employs TRBV6-6 and TRBJ1-1; 7 bases fit TRBD1. Trimming at V came to 2 bases and at J to 0 bases, leaving 6 bases not matched to a gene. The CDR3 is 16 residues long. Germline-derived CDR1 and CDR2 are MNHNY and SVGAGI (reference sequence). In DNA form, the CDR3 reads TGTGCCAGCAGTTACGCAGGGGGGGCGATGAACACTGAAGCTTTCTTT. Translation: CASSYAGGAMNTEAFF.